Shown below are 8 T cell receptor beta chains from a single sample sequenced in a study of beta chain features in type 1 diabetes. The study's findings and limits: Among patients with Type 1 diabetes, TCRB CDR3s were moderately but significantly shorter in every one of the four CD4+ subsets.

Expressed TCRB transcripts were sequenced after all isolated RNA was converted to cDNA. Using immunoSEQ multiplex PCR, the repertoire was profiled, and TCRdb retains in-frame clones only, with some absent. This sample has about 170,000 clones, with approximately 8.1% found just once. No antigen has been identified for these receptors. The specimen was central memory CD4+ T cells from blood. Receptors originate from a man in his late teens or twenties with type 1 diabetes.

This clone appeared a few times. Distinct nucleotide sequences in the sample also encode this CDR3. This sequence joins TRBV7-9 and TRBJ2-3, with D perhaps TRBD2 (5 bases). Trimming pared 0 bases from V and 1 base from J, leaving 8 bases between. The CDR3 contains 15 residues. The germline gives CDR1 SEHNR, CDR2 FQNEAQ (reference sequence). Here the CDR3 reads CASSLAGGRTDTQYF. For the CDR3, the DNA is TGTGCCAGCAGCTTAGCCGGCGGGCGCACAGATACGCAGTATTTT.

J is TRBJ2-2 and V is TRBV7-9; D gene ambiguous. CDR1 SEHNR and CDR2 FQNEAQ come from the germline V gene (reference sequence). Trimming pared 0 bases from V and 6 bases from J, leaving 8 bases between. The CDR3 length is 14 residues. The CDR3 coding sequence is TGTGCCAGCAGCTTAGCGGCAGGCTCCGGGGAGCTGTTTTTT. The encoded protein is CASSLAAGSGELFF.

The chain carries TRBV27 and TRBJ2-1; 9 bases are shared with TRBD2. The CDR3 contains 16 residues. Germline-derived CDR1 and CDR2 are MNHEY and SMNVEV (reference sequence). The J segment lost 6 bases and the V segment lost 1 base, leaving 7 bases of the junction unmatched. The CDR3 reads CASSLLGGRVLNEQFF. CDR3 coding DNA: TGTGCCAGCAGTTTATTGGGCGGGAGGGTCCTCAATGAGCAGTTCTTC.

The chain has TRBV5-1 and TRBJ2-1, with 10 positions matching TRBD2. V was clipped by 0 bases and J by 7 bases; unmatched bases: 10. CDR3 length: 17 amino acids. The V gene's germline CDR1 is SGHRS and CDR2 YFSETQ. In DNA form, the CDR3 reads TGCGCCAGCAGCTTGGGTCCAGCGGGAGGGAAAGGGAATGAGCAGTTCTTC. It translates to CASSLGPAGGKGNEQFF.

V is TRBV7-2 and J is TRBJ2-7; unclear D gene. V lost 1 base and J 0 bases, leaving 10 bases between the germline ends. The V gene's germline CDR1 is SGHTA and CDR2 FQGNSA. CDR3 size: 15 residues. The CDR3 reads CASSLGSANSYEQYF. DNA for the CDR3: TGTGCCAGCAGCTTAGGGTCAGCGAACTCCTACGAGCAGTACTTC.

CDR3 coding DNA: TGTGCCAGCATAGACAGGGTGACCAAAAACATTCAGTACTTC. Protein: CASIDRVTKNIQYF. The chain has TRBV2 and TRBJ2-4, with 7 bases identical to TRBD1. The CDR3 extends over 14 amino acids. Looked up from germline, CDR1 is SNHLY and CDR2 is FYNNEI. V shed 7 bases, J shed 2 bases, and the junction held 5 bases outside the gene matches. Based on the CDR3 plus reference TRBV2 and TRBJ2-4, the full variable domain is EPEVTQTPSHQVTQMGQEVILRCVPISNHLYFYWYRQILGQKVEFLVSFYNNEISEKSEIFDDQFSVERPDGSNFTLKIRSTKLEDSAMYFCASIDRVTKNIQYFGAGTRLSVL.

In its sample, this clone was seen a few times. The chain is built from TRBV7-2 and TRBJ2-2, with 7 bases lining up with TRBD2. CDR1 is SGHTA, CDR2 FQGNSA, per germline. V gave up 8 bases and J gave up 7 bases; unmatched junction bases: 7. This CDR3 has 13 residues. The DNA of the CDR3 is TGTGCCAGCGGCGGATCGGGGGGCGGGGAGCTGTTTTTT. It yields the protein CASGGSGGGELFF. Supplemented by reference TRBV7-2 and TRBJ2-2, the full variable domain reads GAGVSQSPSNKVTEKGKDVELRCDPISGHTALYWYRQSLGQGLEFLIYFQGNSAPDKSGLPSDRFSAERTGGSVSTLTIQRTQQEDSAVYLCASGGSGGGELFFGEGSRLTVL.

The V gene is TRBV5-4, the J gene TRBJ2-2, with a weak D call TRBD1 (5 bases). CDR1 SGHNT and CDR2 YYREEE come from the germline V gene (reference sequence). Between the trimmed V and J ends, which lost 5 bases and 8 bases, there was a span of 13 bases. This CDR3 region has 13 residues. The CDR3 loop reads CASRAGNAGELFF. The CDR3 DNA follows: TGTGCCAGCAGGGCAGGGAATGCGGGGGAGCTGTTTTTT.